The next 17 T cell receptor beta chains were all read from a single sample in a study of early T cells in non-severe SARS-CoV-2 infection. TCRdb fed the 5' RACE reads into MiXCR, producing one record per CDR3 protein. The sample lists about 87,000 distinct CDR3 sequences, 14% occurring once. The sample taken for sequencing was whole blood. These receptors came from an adult who was a healthcare worker with PCR-confirmed SARS-CoV-2 infection or an uninfected control (not recorded which).

This clonotype was found a few times. The V and J genes are TRBV28 and TRBJ2-1; weak D call: TRBD2 (6 bases). Trimming removed 7 bases at V and 2 bases at J, with 12 bases between. In germline, CDR1 is MDHEN, CDR2 SYDVKM. This CDR3 spans 14 amino acids. This CDR3 is CASTRRGTYNEQFF. In nucleotides, the CDR3 is TGTGCCAGCACTAGGCGGGGTACCTACAATGAGCAGTTCTTC.

This rearrangement joins TRBV7-2 to TRBJ1-4; D is uncertain. The length of the CDR3 is 15 residues. V was shortened by 4 bases and J by 7 bases, with 16 bases between the two germline ends. The germline V gene has CDR1 SGHTA and CDR2 FQGNSA. The CDR3 protein is CASSSGPNPPEKLFF. The CDR3 region has the DNA TGTGCCAGCAGCTCCGGGCCGAATCCCCCTGAAAAACTGTTTTTT.

In this sample, this clonotype turned up a few times. This CDR3 reads CSVEQGQVNTEAFF. The DNA for the CDR3 is TGCAGCGTTGAACAAGGACAAGTGAACACTGAAGCTTTCTTT. The chain combines TRBV29-1 with TRBJ1-1; D might be TRBD1 (5 bases). The V gene's germline CDR1 is SQVTM and CDR2 ANQGSEA. CDR3 length equals 14 residues. Trimming pared 2 bases from V and 0 bases from J, leaving 10 bases between.

This clonotype was counted many times. This chain connects TRBV12-3 or TRBV12-4 to TRBJ1-1, with TRBD1 matching 7 bases. The V gene end was trimmed by 8 bases and the J gene end by 1 base; junction bases not matched to a gene: 10. The CDR3 sequence is 15 residues long. The CDR3 loop reads CASRGQLMRNTEAFF. In DNA form, the CDR3 reads TGTGCCAGCCGGGGACAGTTGATGAGGAACACTGAAGCTTTCTTT.

This clonotype was seen more than once but under ten times. The chain employs TRBV7-8 and TRBJ2-1; the D gene is possibly TRBD1 (6 bases). The germline V and J ends were trimmed by 2 bases and 3 bases, with 14 bases remaining between them. Looked up from germline, CDR1 is SGHVS and CDR2 is FQNEAQ. The CDR3 totals 16 residues. CDR3 in amino acids: CASSLTWTEGYNEQFF. The CDR3 coding sequence is TGTGCCAGCAGCTTAACATGGACAGAGGGCTACAATGAGCAGTTCTTC. Complete variable domain (other parts from reference TRBV7-8 and TRBJ2-1): GAGVSQSPRYKVAKRGQDVALRCDPISGHVSLFWYQQALGQGPEFLTYFQNEAQLDKSGLPSDRFFAERPEGSVSTLKIQRTQQEDSAVYLCASSLTWTEGYNEQFFGPGTRLTVL.

This clonotype was seen only a few times. The V gene is TRBV7-9, the J gene TRBJ1-1; D remains ambiguous. Germline V gene data show CDR1 as SEHNR and CDR2 as FQNEAQ (reference sequence). The ends were cut back, 3 bases at V and 0 bases at J, with 11 bases in the middle. The CDR3 is made up of 15 amino acids. CDR3 sequence: CASSLDGTMNTEAFF. The CDR3 nucleotides read TGTGCCAGCAGCTTGGACGGAACAATGAACACTGAAGCTTTCTTT. The whole variable domain, remainder taken from reference TRBV7-9 and TRBJ1-1, is DTGVSQNPRHKITKRGQNVTFRCDPISEHNRLYWYRQTLGQGPEFLTYFQNEAQLEKSRLLSDRFSAERPKGSFSTLEIQRTEQGDSAMYLCASSLDGTMNTEAFFGQGTRLTVV.

This sequence joins TRBV5-5 and TRBJ2-1; D call uncertain. V lost 5 bases and J lost 0, with 6 bases in between. Germline V gene data show CDR1 as SGHKS and CDR2 as YYEKEE (reference sequence). This CDR3 is 13 amino acids long. CDR3: CASRPSSYNEQFF. CDR3 DNA sequence: TGTGCCAGCAGGCCGAGCTCCTACAATGAGCAGTTCTTC.

This clonotype was detected only a few times. The chain uses TRBV15 and TRBJ2-1, with 10 bases aligning to TRBD1. This CDR3 is built from 15 residues. Germline V gene sequence: CDR1 LNHNV, CDR2 YYDKDF (reference sequence). Trimming at V came to 8 bases and at J to 6 bases, leaving 10 bases not matched to a gene. The CDR3 sequence is CATAGGQGVGNEQFF. DNA of the CDR3: TGTGCCACCGCGGGAGGACAGGGGGTCGGCAATGAGCAGTTCTTC.

Notes on this clonotype: The junction does not match germline at one end; this may be a read error. This rearrangement joins TRBV12-3 or TRBV12-4 to TRBJ2-1, with 9 bases fitting TRBD1. The length of the CDR3 is 16 residues. Here the CDR3 reads CASRPPGTGFNNGQFF. For the CDR3, the DNA is TGTGCCAGCAGACCCCCAGGGACAGGGTTCAACAATGGGCAGTTCTTC.

This clonotype appeared a few times. V is TRBV6-5 and J is TRBJ1-3; 7 bases are shared with TRBD1. Germline assignment: CDR1 MNHEY and CDR2 SVGAGI. Trimming at V came to 2 bases and at J to 4 bases, leaving 5 bases not matched to a gene. The CDR3 has 15 residues. The CDR3 is CASSYGRQGGNTIYF. The CDR3 DNA is TGTGCCAGCAGTTACGGCCGACAGGGAGGAAACACCATATATTTT.

The rearrangement joins TRBV6-5 to TRBJ1-1; TRBD1 agrees at 7 bases. Per germline, CDR1 MNHEY and CDR2 SVGAGI. Unmatched junction bases numbered 2, after V lost 6 bases and J lost 1 base. The CDR3 contains 13 residues. CDR3 nucleotide sequence: TGTGCCAGCAGCAGGGGGACGAACACTGAAGCTTTCTTT. Translated, it gives CASSRGTNTEAFF.

V usage is TRBV6-2 or TRBV6-3 and J usage is TRBJ1-1; no definite D call. Germline-derived CDR1 and CDR2 are MNHEY and SVGEGT. CDR3 size: 12 residues. V lost 2 bases to trimming and J lost 7 bases, with 8 bases between them. In DNA, the CDR3 is TGTGCCAGCAGTTACCGGGGTCTTGAAGCTTTCTTT. It translates to CASSYRGLEAFF.

The chain has TRBV6-6 and TRBJ2-1, with a tentative D call TRBD2 (7 bases). There are 15 residues in the CDR3. V lost 3 bases and J 2 bases, leaving 11 bases between the germline ends. In germline, CDR1 is MNHNY, CDR2 SVGAGI (reference sequence). CDR3 coding DNA: TGTGCCAGCAGTTATATGGGGGGGCCCTACAATGAGCAGTTCTTC. This sequence encodes CASSYMGGPYNEQFF.

Ten or more counts support this clonotype. The V gene is TRBV12-3 or TRBV12-4, the J gene TRBJ2-7, with unresolved D. The CDR3 is made up of 15 amino acids. Trimming shortened V by 6 bases and J by 1 base, and 16 bases separated the two germline ends. The CDR3 reads CASSRYAQQSYEQYF. For the CDR3, the DNA is TGTGCCAGCAGCCGCTACGCCCAGCAATCCTACGAGCAGTACTTC.

This chain joins TRBV29-1 and TRBJ2-3, with D unclear. The CDR3 is 10 residues long. V was trimmed by 7 bases and J by 3 bases, leaving 5 bases between them. The V gene's germline CDR1 is SQVTM and CDR2 ANQGSEA. CDR3 amino acids: CSGRTDTQYF. CDR3 nucleotide sequence: TGCAGCGGCCGAACAGATACGCAGTATTTT.

The genes are TRBV9 and TRBJ1-1, with TRBD1 identical over 7 bases. The CDR3 contains 14 residues. The germline V gene encodes CDR1 SGDLS and CDR2 YYNGEE. V shed 4 bases and J 1 base; nucleotides not matched to a gene: 4. The CDR3 sequence: CASSPTGQNTEAFF. The CDR3 nucleotides are TGTGCCAGCAGCCCGACAGGGCAGAACACTGAAGCTTTCTTT.

The chain recombines TRBV6-1 with TRBJ1-2; perhaps TRBD1 as D (5 bases). With 0 bases removed from V and 6 bases from J, the gap between germline ends came to 5 bases. The CDR3 covers 12 residues. Germline V lookup: CDR1 MNHNS, CDR2 SASEGT. The DNA for the CDR3 is TGTGCCAGCAGTGAAGCGGGGGATGGCTACACCTTC. It translates to CASSEAGDGYTF.